This TCR beta chain appears in the sequencing data of a study of CD8 T cells in ankylosing spondylitis. This clonotype appeared a few times. What it binds is unknown. TCR beta libraries were made by quantitative 5'-RACE with molecular barcodes. TCRdb recomputed calls from the 5' RACE reads with MiXCR, one row per CDR3 protein. The sample comprises about 480,000 distinct CDR3 sequences, about a sixth of which are singletons, and about 0.94% rests with the top ten. Overall study results and limits: About 8 highly homologous variants made up a TCR beta motif that seemed to typify ankylosing spondylitis blood. Reportedly, disease-linked clones are significantly enriched in ankylosing spondylitis patients' matched synovial fluid.

This TCR came from a male donor with ankylosing spondylitis. Material for sequencing was blood, either unsorted or a sorted T cell fraction (not recorded which).

CDR3 in amino acids: CASSEGDRTDTQYF. The CDR3 DNA reads as TGTGCCAGCAGCGAAGGGGACCGGACAGATACGCAGTATTTT. This chain links TRBV11-2 with TRBJ2-3; either TRBD1 or TRBD2 may fit D (5 bases each). Trimming took off 5 bases at V and 3 bases at J, with 12 bases between the two ends. The CDR3 sequence is 14 residues long. Per the germline V gene, CDR1 is SGHAT and CDR2 is FQNNGV.